These 32 T cell receptor beta chains were all obtained from the same sample, sequenced in a study of cytomegalovirus exposure and HLA in healthy donors. Both 60 Vbeta primers and 13 Jbeta primers went into the PCR. Method: immunoSEQ multiplex PCR; TCRdb's copy keeps in-frame clones and lacks some. The table shows 110,000 to 150,000 clones, with 80% occurring only once. Sequences were obtained from PBMCs. Receptors originate from a man aged 35-49 years in good health and CMV-seronegative.

This chain joins TRBV6-1 and TRBJ2-2; D call uncertain. The CDR3 has 13 amino acids. Germline loops: CDR1 MNHNS, CDR2 SASEGT. V was clipped by 7 bases and J by 5 bases, with 11 bases between them. The CDR3 reads CASILTGTGELFF. The CDR3 DNA reads TGTGCCAGCATTTTAACCGGGACCGGGGAGCTGTTTTTT.

The count of this clone is one. This rearrangement joins TRBV18 to TRBJ1-4; 8 nucleotides match TRBD1. Germline CDR1 reads KGHSH; CDR2 reads LQKENI. V shed 6 bases and J 4 bases; nucleotides not matched to a gene: 7. The CDR3 contains 15 residues. CDR3 DNA sequence: TGTGCCAGCTCCCTGGGACAGGCGGGTAATGAAAAACTGTTTTTT. Its translation is CASSLGQAGNEKLFF.

This clone came up a few times. The chain joins TRBV7-2 to TRBJ2-5; D unresolved. This CDR3 region has 12 residues. Trimming pared 5 bases from V and 0 bases from J, leaving 4 bases between. Germline V gene sequence: CDR1 SGHTA, CDR2 FQGNSA. In DNA, the CDR3 is TGTGCCAGCAGCCCGTACCAAGAGACCCAGTACTTC. Translation gives CASSPYQETQYF.

J is TRBJ2-5 and V is TRBV15; 7 bases line up with TRBD2. CDR1 and CDR2 from the germline V gene are LNHNV and YYDKDF (reference sequence). J gave up 4 bases and V 0 bases, and 5 bases lay outside the gene matches. The CDR3 has 15 residues. This CDR3 is CATSRDEASGETQYF. The CDR3 nucleotides are TGTGCCACCAGCAGAGATGAGGCTAGCGGAGAGACCCAGTACTTC.

The CDR3 DNA follows: TGTGCCAGCAGCCCACAGGGTGGGCAGCCCCAGCATTTT. This encodes CASSPQGGQPQHF. The chain links TRBV9 to TRBJ1-5, with a tentative D call TRBD1 (6 bases). CDR1 is SGDLS, CDR2 YYNGEE, per germline. The CDR3 totals 13 residues. Trimming left V 4 bases short and J 7 bases short, with 12 bases between.

The rearrangement uses TRBV7-8 and TRBJ2-2, with 11 bases matching TRBD2. Germline values: CDR1 SGHVS, CDR2 FQNEAQ. The V and J ends lost 2 bases and 4 bases, in that order; junction bases with no gene match: 6. The CDR3 is 17 residues long. CDR3 residues: CASSLYSGTSGTGELFF. The CDR3 nucleotides read TGTGCCAGCAGCTTATACTCCGGGACTAGCGGCACCGGGGAGCTGTTTTTT. Drawing the rest from reference TRBV7-8 and TRBJ2-2, the complete variable domain is GAGVSQSPRYKVAKRGQDVALRCDPISGHVSLFWYQQALGQGPEFLTYFQNEAQLDKSGLPSDRFFAERPEGSVSTLKIQRTQQEDSAVYLCASSLYSGTSGTGELFFGEGSRLTVL.

V gene TRBV5-6 combines with J gene TRBJ1-2, with 8 bases aligning to TRBD1. Germline lookup yields CDR1 SGHDT and CDR2 YYEEEE. Trimming cost V 3 bases and J 8 bases; bases outside gene matches: 6. This CDR3 region has 13 residues. In DNA form, the CDR3 reads TGTGCCAGCAGCTCCCAGGGGGCGCGGGGCTACACCTTC. Translation gives CASSSQGARGYTF.

The chain uses TRBV6-6 and TRBJ2-7; D possibly corresponds to TRBD1 (5 bases). CDR1 is MNHNY, CDR2 SVGAGI, per germline (reference sequence). This CDR3 has 14 residues. The V end was cut by 0 bases, the J end by 4 bases, with 10 bases between. The DNA for the CDR3 is TGTGCCAGCAGTTACTCGGACACTGGATACGAGCAGTACTTC. It is translated as CASSYSDTGYEQYF.

The chain combines TRBV9 with TRBJ2-5; 9 bases line up with TRBD2. After removal of 4 bases from V and 5 bases from J, the junction contained 6 bases not matched to a gene. This CDR3 has 14 amino acids. The V gene's germline CDR1 is SGDLS and CDR2 YYNGEE. CDR3 region: CASSPGLALETQYF. Written as DNA, the CDR3 is TGTGCCAGCAGCCCGGGACTAGCTTTGGAGACCCAGTACTTC.

V gene TRBV27 combines with J gene TRBJ1-2; D might be TRBD1 (5 bases). Trimming removed 6 bases at V and 2 bases at J, with 10 bases between. Germline loops: CDR1 MNHEY, CDR2 SMNVEV (reference sequence). This CDR3 spans 13 amino acids. CDR3 nucleotides: TGTGCCAGCAGCGAGTGGGGCAACTATGGCTACACCTTC. It is translated as CASSEWGNYGYTF.

This chain links TRBV29-1 with TRBJ2-4, with D perhaps matching TRBD1 (6 bases). The CDR3 length is 13 residues. Trimming took off 8 bases at V and 6 bases at J, with 17 bases between the two ends. The germline gives CDR1 SQVTM, CDR2 ANQGSEA. As DNA, the CDR3 is TGCAGCACCCCAGGGCAGGGGAGAAACATTCAGTACTTC. The encoded protein is CSTPGQGRNIQYF.

CDR3: CASSYWKQGGSYEQYF. In DNA form, the CDR3 reads TGTGCCAGCAGTTACTGGAAACAGGGTGGTAGCTACGAGCAGTACTTC. The chain is built from TRBV6-5 and TRBJ2-7; D is perhaps TRBD1 (6 bases). The CDR3 is 16 residues long. V was cut by 1 base and J by 3 bases, with 16 bases left in between. CDR1 MNHEY and CDR2 SVGAGI come from the germline V gene.

The V gene is TRBV5-4, the J gene TRBJ1-2, with a weak D call TRBD1 (5 bases). Deletions cut 4 bases from V and 4 bases from J, with 14 bases between. Germline V gives CDR1 SGHNT, CDR2 YYREEE (reference sequence). The CDR3 covers 14 residues. The CDR3 here is CASSPGLGVYGYTF. The CDR3 nucleotides are TGTGCCAGCAGCCCCGGTTTAGGGGTCTATGGCTACACCTTC.

V and J are TRBV9 and TRBJ1-2; the D gene is possibly TRBD1 (6 bases). V was shortened by 4 bases and J by 1 base, with 14 bases between the two germline ends. The CDR3 extends over 15 amino acids. From germline, CDR1 is SGDLS and CDR2 YYNGEE. In DNA, the CDR3 is TGTGCCAGCAGCTCACAATCAGGGGTTAACTATGGCTACACCTTC. Protein: CASSSQSGVNYGYTF.

This clone was found once. The genes are TRBV2 and TRBJ1-3, with D possibly being TRBD1 (5 bases). V was shortened by 3 bases and J by 3 bases, with 12 bases between the two germline ends. CDR1 and CDR2 (germline): SNHLY, FYNNEI. The CDR3 totals 15 residues. The CDR3 DNA reads as TGTGCCAGCAGTGATAACGCAGGGTATGGAAACACCATATATTTT. The encoded protein is CASSDNAGYGNTIYF.

This clone was counted only a few times. The rearrangement uses TRBV5-1 and TRBJ2-7; possible D gene TRBD2, 6 bases. V shed 7 bases and J shed 3 bases, with 17 bases lying between them. This CDR3 has 14 amino acids. Germline V gene data show CDR1 as SGHRS and CDR2 as YFSETQ. CDR3 protein: CASRRGQGLYEQYF. Here the CDR3 DNA reads TGCGCCAGCCGGCGGGGTCAAGGACTCTACGAGCAGTACTTC.

The CDR3 coding sequence is TGTGCCAGCAGCGGGGGGACAGACCTCTACGAGCAGTACTTC. Amino acid sequence: CASSGGTDLYEQYF. The chain carries TRBV7-9 and TRBJ2-7; tentatively, D is TRBD1 (7 bases). The length of the CDR3 is 14 residues. V lost 5 bases, J lost 3 bases, and 14 bases lay in between. The V gene's germline CDR1 is SEHNR and CDR2 FQNEAQ (reference sequence).

The J gene is TRBJ2-3, the V gene TRBV4-2; 14 nucleotides agree with TRBD2. CDR3 length: 18 amino acids. Germline CDR1 and CDR2: LGHNA and YNFKEQ. Losses at the gene ends were 4 bases for V and 0 bases for J; bases not matched to a gene: 6. The CDR3 sequence: CASSLLTSGGASTDTQYF. In DNA form, the CDR3 reads TGTGCCAGCAGCCTGCTGACTAGCGGGGGGGCTAGCACAGATACGCAGTATTTT.

V usage is TRBV27 and J usage is TRBJ2-6; D is unresolved. The CDR3 length is 18 residues. The V and J ends lost 5 bases and 0 bases respectively, with 17 bases between them. Germline V gene sequence: CDR1 MNHEY, CDR2 SMNVEV (reference sequence). The DNA of the CDR3 is TGTGCCAGCAGTCACCCAGCAGGTCTTGGCTCTGGGGCCAACGTCCTGACTTTC. Its protein product is CASSHPAGLGSGANVLTF.

About this clone: In the same sample, other DNA sequences code for this CDR3. The chain is built from TRBV7-2 and TRBJ1-1; TRBD1 matches at 8 bases. Germline V CDR1 and CDR2: SGHTA, FQGNSA. This CDR3 has 14 amino acids. With 5 bases clipped from V and 1 base from J, the junction kept 3 bases outside the gene matches. CDR3 amino acids: CASSLDRGNTEAFF. In nucleotides, the CDR3 is TGTGCCAGCAGCCTAGACAGGGGGAACACTGAAGCTTTCTTT. Using reference TRBV7-2 and TRBJ1-1 for the parts outside the CDR3, the full variable domain is GAGVSQSPSNKVTEKGKDVELRCDPISGHTALYWYRQSLGQGLEFLIYFQGNSAPDKSGLPSDRFSAERTGGSVSTLTIQRTQQEDSAVYLCASSLDRGNTEAFFGQGTRLTVV.

The V and J genes are TRBV5-1 and TRBJ1-4; D not certain. This CDR3 region has 13 residues. V was pared by 0 bases and J by 4 bases, with 4 bases between. CDR1 is SGHRS, CDR2 YFSETQ, per germline. The CDR3 sequence is CASSLALNEKLFF. Written as DNA, the CDR3 is TGCGCCAGCAGCTTGGCTCTTAATGAAAAACTGTTTTTT.

The CDR3, as DNA: TGTGCCAGCAGCCGTAGCGGGGGGGCCTCAGGGGAGCAGTACTTC. Its translation is CASSRSGGASGEQYF. V and J are TRBV7-9 and TRBJ2-7, with 11 bases fitting TRBD2. Germline values: CDR1 SEHNR, CDR2 FQNEAQ (reference sequence). J gave up 7 bases and V 5 bases, and 10 bases lay outside the gene matches. The CDR3 sequence is 15 residues long.

This rearrangement joins TRBV6-6 to TRBJ1-3; D is unclear. TRBJ2-2 explains the end of the DNA better; the J call may be wrong. Germline V gene data show CDR1 as MNHNY and CDR2 as SVGAGI (reference sequence). This CDR3 spans 14 amino acids. The CDR3 coding sequence is TGTGCCAGCAGTTACTCCCCTCACACCGGGGAGCTGTTTTTT. The encoded protein is CASSYSPHTGELFF.

The genes are TRBV5-6 and TRBJ2-1; D remains ambiguous. The CDR3 totals 16 residues. Trimming took off 5 bases at V and 6 bases at J, with 21 bases between the two ends. Germline lookup yields CDR1 SGHDT and CDR2 YYEEEE. The CDR3 region has the DNA TGTGCCAGCAGGCCTCAGGCCCTCTGGGCCCTCAATGAGCAGTTCTTC. Its translation: CASRPQALWALNEQFF.

This clone was counted a few times. This chain links TRBV5-4 with TRBJ2-7; D call uncertain. With 2 bases removed from V and 4 bases from J, the gap between germline ends came to 4 bases. Germline V gene lookup returns CDR1 SGHNT and CDR2 YYREEE (reference sequence). This CDR3 is built from 11 residues. CDR3 amino acids: CASSFSYEQYF. The CDR3 coding sequence is TGTGCCAGCAGCTTCTCTTACGAGCAGTACTTC.

The V and J genes are TRBV19 and TRBJ1-2, with D tentatively TRBD1 (6 bases). The V end lost 1 base, the J end lost 5 bases, and 14 bases lay between the germline ends. This CDR3 contains 15 residues. Germline CDR1 LNHDA, CDR2 SQIVND (reference sequence). Written as DNA, the CDR3 is TGTGCCAGTAGTATAGGCAGGGGAATAGGGTATGGCTACACCTTC. Its translation is CASSIGRGIGYGYTF.

The J gene is TRBJ2-7, the V gene TRBV9; D may be TRBD2 (6 bases). This CDR3 region has 14 residues. Germline V gene lookup returns CDR1 SGDLS and CDR2 YYNGEE. V dropped 3 bases and J dropped 4 bases, with 14 bases sitting between them. CDR3 loop: CASSAAEGLYEQYF. Here the CDR3 DNA reads TGTGCCAGCAGCGCCGCGGAGGGACTTTACGAGCAGTACTTC. Drawing the rest from reference TRBV9 and TRBJ2-7, the complete variable domain is DSGVTQTPKHLITATGQRVTLRCSPRSGDLSVYWYQQSLDQGLQFLIQYYNGEERAKGNILERFSAQQFPDLHSELNLSSLELGDSALYFCASSAAEGLYEQYFGPGTRLTVT.

This chain connects TRBV4-1 to TRBJ2-7, with 8 bases lining up with TRBD2. In germline, CDR1 is MGHRA, CDR2 YSYEKL. V gave up 0 bases and J gave up 3 bases; unmatched junction bases: 7. The CDR3 length is 16 residues. CDR3 sequence (DNA): TGCGCCAGCAGCCAAGAGGTAATAGCGGGGAGCTACGAGCAGTACTTC. This encodes CASSQEVIAGSYEQYF.

The chain couples TRBV15 to TRBJ2-5, with D maybe TRBD2 (5 bases). The J call could be wrong; TRBJ2-7 is a better fit for the DNA end. Germline lookup yields CDR1 LNHNV and CDR2 YYDKDF (reference sequence). CDR3 length: 13 amino acids. CDR3 nucleotides: TGTGCCACCAGCAGAGATCCCGGGGTCGAGCAGTACTTC. It translates to CATSRDPGVEQYF.

The V call is TRBV6-5, the J call TRBJ1-2, with TRBD1 identical over 9 bases. There are 13 residues in the CDR3. V gave up 6 bases and J gave up 8 bases; unmatched junction bases: 7. Per the germline V gene, CDR1 is MNHEY and CDR2 is SVGAGI. CDR3 amino acids: CASRTGGNGGYTF. Written as DNA, the CDR3 is TGTGCCAGCAGGACAGGGGGGAACGGAGGCTACACCTTC.

This clone was observed a handful of times. Distinct nucleotide sequences in the sample also encode this CDR3. The V and J genes are TRBV5-1 and TRBJ1-5, with 7 bases identical to TRBD1. Germline V gene lookup returns CDR1 SGHRS and CDR2 YFSETQ. This CDR3 has 15 amino acids. V shed 0 bases, J shed 0 bases, and the junction held 0 bases outside the gene matches. The DNA of the CDR3 is TGCGCCAGCAGCTTGGACAGGGGTAGCAATCAGCCCCAGCATTTT. It specifies CASSLDRGSNQPQHF.

The chain employs TRBV15 and TRBJ1-6; TRBD1 is a possible D gene (5 bases). The germline V gene has CDR1 LNHNV and CDR2 YYDKDF (reference sequence). Trimming removed 6 bases from V and 2 bases from J, with 11 bases in between. The CDR3 has 15 amino acids. In nucleotides, the CDR3 is TGTGCCACCAGAGGCGGGGCGGCCTATAATTCACCCCTCCACTTT. Amino acid sequence: CATRGGAAYNSPLHF.